This TCR beta chain was retrieved from a study of T cell responses to AZD1222 COVID-19 vaccine. V was trimmed by 5 bases and J by 1 base, leaving 14 bases between them. Germline values: CDR1 SEHNR, CDR2 FQNEAQ (reference sequence). CDR3 length: 15 residues. The data were produced by immunoSEQ multiplex PCR, yet TCRdb's version contains in-frame clones alone and is incomplete. The data contain 150,000 to 200,000 clones, over 80% of them singletons. This sequence joins TRBV7-9 and TRBJ1-1; D unclear. Specimen: peripheral blood, collected on day 0 of AZD1222 vaccination. This sequence was found in an adult in good health. The CDR3 is CASSGRRYPNTEAFF. CDR3 nucleotides: TGTGCCAGCAGCGGGCGACGGTACCCGAACACTGAAGCTTTCTTT. Filled out from reference TRBV7-9 and TRBJ1-1, the complete variable domain reads DTGVSQNPRHKITKRGQNVTFRCDPISEHNRLYWYRQTLGQGPEFLTYFQNEAQLEKSRLLSDRFSAERPKGSFSTLEIQRTEQGDSAMYLCASSGRRYPNTEAFFGQGTRLTVV.